The rows below give T cell receptor beta chains drawn from one sample of a study of T cells in Graves' hyperthyroidism and ophthalmopathy. From the multiplex PCR reads, TCRdb called clonotypes with MiXCR, one entry per CDR3 protein. The sample shows hundreds of thousands of distinct CDR3 sequences, about 15% of them seen only once. Input material: blood. The receptor source for this set is a woman under 30 with Graves' hyperthyroidism. Each CDR3 is given with its conserved first and last residue. The order of the fields is clone size, J gene, V gene, D gene, CDR3 protein, CDR3 DNA. A D gene is named only where the DNA matches it firmly. For some rows the clone size is stated as once, few or many, or as a class when expanded; others skip it.

many,TRBJ1-1,TRBV30,NA,CAWAGETEAFF,TGTGCCTGGGCAGGGGAAACTGAAGCTTTCTTT
many,TRBJ1-5,TRBV19,TRBD1,CASSAGGSNQPQHF,TGTGCCAGTAGCGCAGGGGGAAGCAATCAGCCCCAGCATTTT
many,TRBJ1-5,TRBV10-3,TRBD1,CAISQGQGSNQPQHF,TGTGCCATCAGTCAGGGACAGGGTAGCAATCAGCCCCAGCATTTT
NA,TRBJ1-1,TRBV24-1,NA,CATSDSSYTEAFF,TGTGCCACCAGTGATTCGAGCTACACTGAAGCTTTCTTT
NA,TRBJ2-7,TRBV20-1,TRBD1,CSARDRGQGLAEQYF,TGCAGTGCTAGAGATCGGGGACAGGGCTTGGCCGAGCAGTACTTC
many,TRBJ2-7,TRBV11-2,NA,CASSFRANYEQYF,TGTGCCAGCAGCTTCCGGGCCAACTACGAGCAGTACTTC
NA,TRBJ2-1,TRBV7-3,NA,CASSLGVSGTSEQFF,TGTGCCAGCAGCTTAGGGGTCTCAGGTACCAGTGAGCAGTTCTTC
few,TRBJ2-7,TRBV5-1,NA,CASSSHHSYEQYF,TGCGCCAGCAGCTCACATCACTCCTACGAGCAGTACTTC
many,TRBJ2-5,TRBV12-3/TRBV12-4,NA,CASSRNRGTQETQYF,TGTGCCAGCAGTCGTAACCGGGGTACTCAAGAGACCCAGTACTTC
few,TRBJ1-2,TRBV3-1,NA,CASSQRGSGAESSYTF,TGTGCCAGCAGCCAAAGAGGTTCGGGGGCTGAAAGTAGCTACACCTTC
many,TRBJ1-1,TRBV29-1,NA,CSVEGSGTEAFF,TGCAGCGTTGAGGGCAGCGGGACTGAAGCTTTCTTT
many,TRBJ2-1,TRBV12-3/TRBV12-4,TRBD2,CASSPIAGVRGNEQFF,TGTGCCAGCAGTCCTATAGCGGGAGTCCGGGGGAATGAGCAGTTCTTC
many,TRBJ1-2,TRBV11-3,NA,CASSFGSTNYGYTF,TGTGCCAGCAGCTTCGGTTCGACTAACTATGGCTACACCTTC
many,TRBJ2-2,TRBV30,NA,CAWGNTGELFF,TGTGCCTGGGGAAACACCGGGGAGCTGTTTTTT
many,TRBJ2-5,TRBV18,NA,CASSAAQETQYF,TGTGCCAGCTCAGCGGCCCAAGAGACCCAGTACTTC
many,TRBJ2-1,TRBV27,NA,CASAIRADEQFF,TGTGCCAGCGCTATCCGGGCAGATGAGCAGTTCTTC
many,TRBJ2-7,TRBV11-2,TRBD2,CASSLIGTSGGEQYF,TGTGCCAGCAGCTTAATAGGGACTAGCGGGGGAGAGCAGTACTTC
few,TRBJ2-2,TRBV10-3,NA,CAMGASSNTGELFF,TGTGCCATGGGGGCTAGCAGTAACACCGGGGAGCTGTTTTTT
few,TRBJ1-4,TRBV28,NA,CASRGPNEKLFF,TGTGCCAGCCGGGGGCCTAATGAAAAACTGTTTTTT
NA,TRBJ2-1,TRBV4-2,NA,CASSPVGGSEGWNEQFF,TGTGCCAGCAGCCCAGTTGGCGGGTCAGAAGGTTGGAATGAGCAGTTCTTC
many,TRBJ1-4,TRBV15,NA,CATSRVSEKLFF,TGTGCCACCAGCAGAGTTTCTGAAAAACTGTTTTTT
few,TRBJ2-7,TRBV6-1,TRBD2,CASRPGAGVYEQYF,TGTGCCAGCAGGCCAGGTGCGGGAGTATACGAGCAGTACTTC
NA,TRBJ2-7,TRBV5-1,TRBD2,CASSPGTSGVEQYF,TGCGCCAGCAGCCCCGGGACTAGCGGAGTCGAGCAGTACTTC
NA,TRBJ2-3,TRBV6-2/TRBV6-3,TRBD2,CASSYPASGGTDTQYF,TGTGCCAGCAGTTACCCAGCTAGCGGGGGCACGGATACGCAGTATTTT
many,TRBJ2-7,TRBV11-2,NA,CASSLTREQYF,TGTGCCAGCAGTCTTACGCGGGAGCAGTACTTC
many,TRBJ2-7,TRBV6-1,TRBD2,CASSEEEIAGLGEQYF,TGTGCCAGCAGTGAAGAGGAAATAGCGGGACTCGGCGAGCAGTACTTC
many,TRBJ2-5,TRBV7-8,TRBD2,CASTPAGSQETQYF,TGTGCCAGCACCCCAGCGGGGTCTCAAGAGACCCAGTACTTC
many,TRBJ1-1,TRBV5-1,NA,CASSVSQGPNTEAFF,TGCGCCAGCAGCGTCTCACAGGGTCCGAACACTGAAGCTTTCTTT
NA,TRBJ2-1,TRBV6-5,TRBD2,CASSYGTSGGAGNEQFF,TGTGCCAGCAGTTACGGGACTAGCGGGGGGGCCGGCAATGAGCAGTTCTTC
NA,TRBJ1-2,TRBV20-1,NA,CSAPWGVGGYTF,TGCAGTGCTCCCTGGGGGGTCGGTGGCTACACCTTC
many,TRBJ1-2,TRBV27,TRBD1,CASRTDRNYGYTF,TGTGCCAGCAGGACGGACAGGAACTATGGCTACACCTTC
many,TRBJ1-5,TRBV7-8,NA,CASSSDTNQPQHF,TGTGCCAGCAGCTCAGACACGAATCAGCCCCAGCATTTT
many,TRBJ2-7,TRBV7-9,TRBD1,CASSVNRGLVQYF,TGTGCCAGCAGCGTCAACAGGGGGTTGGTGCAGTACTTC
many,TRBJ2-2,TRBV3-1,NA,CASSQDGGPGSPGELFF,TGTGCCAGCAGCCAAGATGGGGGGCCAGGCAGTCCCGGGGAGCTGTTTTTT
many,TRBJ2-5,TRBV15,NA,CATSGRAIQETQYF,TGTGCCACCAGCGGGCGGGCTATCCAAGAGACCCAGTACTTC
NA,TRBJ2-1,TRBV6-1,NA,CASSEWGPGFYSEQFF,TGTGCCAGCAGTGAATGGGGTCCGGGCTTCTACAGTGAGCAGTTCTTC
many,TRBJ2-3,TRBV2,TRBD1,CASLQGVGRDTQYF,TGTGCCAGCTTACAGGGGGTAGGCAGAGATACGCAGTATTTT
many,TRBJ1-3,TRBV12-3/TRBV12-4,TRBD1,CASRRDRAGNTIYF,TGTGCCAGCAGGCGGGACAGGGCTGGAAACACCATATATTTT
many,TRBJ1-1,TRBV12-3/TRBV12-4,TRBD1,CASRGQGRVGAFF,TGTGCCAGCAGGGGACAGGGGAGAGTTGGAGCTTTCTTT
few,TRBJ1-3,TRBV11-2,TRBD1,CASSFRGLTGNTIYF,TGTGCCAGCAGCTTTAGGGGGCTTACTGGAAACACCATATATTTT
many,TRBJ2-1,TRBV12-3/TRBV12-4,NA,CASSPENGGEQFF,TGTGCCAGCAGTCCAGAAAACGGTGGGGAGCAGTTCTTC
few,TRBJ2-3,TRBV20-1,NA,CSARVAGSDTQYF,TGCAGTGCTAGAGTAGCAGGGTCAGATACGCAGTATTTT
many,TRBJ2-2,TRBV5-1,TRBD1,CASSPGTALTGELFF,TGCGCCAGCAGCCCCGGGACAGCCCTCACCGGGGAGCTGTTTTTT
many,TRBJ2-7,TRBV20-1,TRBD2,CSAETSGGYEQYF,TGCAGTGCTGAGACTAGCGGGGGGTACGAGCAGTACTTC
NA,TRBJ1-2,TRBV6-1,TRBD1,CASSEVQGDLGYTF,TGTGCCAGCAGTGAAGTACAGGGGGATTTGGGCTACACCTTC
many,TRBJ1-2,TRBV20-1,NA,CSARVQNYGYTF,TGCAGTGCTAGAGTACAGAACTATGGCTACACCTTC